This T cell receptor beta chain was sequenced in a study of Ad26.COV2.S vaccination and SARS-CoV-2 variants. Method: immunoSEQ multiplex PCR; TCRdb's copy keeps in-frame clones and lacks some. The table has 350,000 to 500,000 clones, approximately 90% seen once. From germline, CDR1 is KGHSH and CDR2 LQKENI. The trim removed 5 bases at V and 1 base at J, leaving 3 bases unmatched. The CDR3 has 15 amino acids. The treatment denotes: 19 received Ad26.COV2.S at low or high dose, single or two shots; 5 received placebo; per-sample allocation not given. Day 63 following the first vaccine or placebo injection was when the samples were taken.

The V gene is TRBV18, the J gene TRBJ1-5; TRBD1 agrees at 9 bases. The input for sequencing was peripheral blood, taken in a trial of Ad26.COV2.S vaccine versus placebo. The TCR sequence derives from a person between 18 and 59 years old who received the Ad26.COV2.S COVID-19 vaccine or a placebo. In DNA form, the CDR3 reads TGTGCCAGCTCAGAACAGGGGGCGAGCAATCAGCCCCAGCATTTT. Translation gives CASSEQGASNQPQHF.